Included here is one TCR beta chain sequence, with context. The read terminates 3 residues ahead of where the CDR3 ends, so the germline J gene completes it. The source of the sample is a study of T cells in women clearing cervical HPV infection. Study-level background: Case blood drawn at lesion detection; control blood after infection cleared. With HLA typing for only a few women, HLA confounding remains possible.

CDR3 length equals 18 residues. V shed 2 bases, J shed 0 bases, and the junction held 7 bases outside the gene matches. Germline CDR1 is SGHRS and CDR2 is YFSETQ. Measured with immunoSEQ multiplex PCR; TCRdb has only the in-frame clones, and not every one. The specimen's table records 22,000 or so clones. Sequencing was carried out using blood buffy coat. This receptor was identified in a woman between 18 and 70 years old with a cervical HPV16 infection that either progressed to CIN3+ or cleared (not recorded which). This chain joins TRBV5-1 and TRBJ2-2; 10 bases are a match to TRBD2. CDR3 sequence reads: CASSFPGLAPSNTGELFF. CDR3 bases read: TGCGCCAGCAGCTTTCCGGGACTAGCGCCTTCGAACACCGGGGAG.